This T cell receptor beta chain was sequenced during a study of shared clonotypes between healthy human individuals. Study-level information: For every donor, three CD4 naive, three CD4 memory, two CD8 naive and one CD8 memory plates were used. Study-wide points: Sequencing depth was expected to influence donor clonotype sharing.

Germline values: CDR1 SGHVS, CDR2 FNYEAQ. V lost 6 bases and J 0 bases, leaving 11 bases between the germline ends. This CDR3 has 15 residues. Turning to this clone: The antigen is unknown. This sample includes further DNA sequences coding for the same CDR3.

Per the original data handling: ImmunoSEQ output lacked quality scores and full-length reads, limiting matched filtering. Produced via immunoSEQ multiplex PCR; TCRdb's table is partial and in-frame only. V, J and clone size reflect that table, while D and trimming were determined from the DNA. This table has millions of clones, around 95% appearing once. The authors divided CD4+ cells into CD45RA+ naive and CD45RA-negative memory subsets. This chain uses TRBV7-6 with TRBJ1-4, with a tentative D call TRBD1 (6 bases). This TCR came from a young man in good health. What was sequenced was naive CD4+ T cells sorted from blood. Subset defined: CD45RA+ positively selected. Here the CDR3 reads CASRRGVATNEKLFF. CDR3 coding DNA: TGTGCCAGCAGGAGGGGGGTTGCAACTAATGAAAAACTGTTTTTT.